The entry below describes one T cell receptor (beta chain). The antigen remains unidentified. The CDR3 is 18 amino acids. V lost 4 bases to trimming and J lost 6 bases; unmatched junction nucleotides: 14. Germline CDR1 SGHDN, CDR2 FVKESK. Researchers ran the PCR with 60 Vbeta and 13 Jbeta primers. Only in-frame clones appear in the TCRdb table, and some are missing; sequencing was by immunoSEQ multiplex PCR. The sample includes some 74,000 clones, around three quarters of them seen just once. This record comes from a study of cytomegalovirus exposure and HLA in healthy donors. Study-wide points: Sequencing likely produced, as an artifact, a cluster of highly shared sequence variants.

The sample taken for sequencing was PBMCs. The chain uses TRBV14 and TRBJ2-2; 10 positions match TRBD2. The sequence came from a male donor in good health and CMV-seronegative. CDR3 bases: TGTGCCAGCAGCCCCCCGTGGGCTAGCGGGAGTCGGGCCGGGGAGCTGTTTTTT. It translates to CASSPPWASGSRAGELFF.